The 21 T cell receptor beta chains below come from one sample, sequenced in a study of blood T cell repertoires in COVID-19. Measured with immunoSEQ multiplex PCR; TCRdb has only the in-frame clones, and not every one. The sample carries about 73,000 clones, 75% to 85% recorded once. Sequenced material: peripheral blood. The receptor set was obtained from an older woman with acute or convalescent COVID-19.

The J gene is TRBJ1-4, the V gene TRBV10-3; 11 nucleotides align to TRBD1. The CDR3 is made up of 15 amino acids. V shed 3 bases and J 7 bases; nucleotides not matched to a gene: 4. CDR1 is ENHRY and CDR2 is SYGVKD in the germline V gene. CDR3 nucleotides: TGTGCCATCAGTGATGGACAGGGGGCGTTTGAAAAACTGTTTTTT. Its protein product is CAISDGQGAFEKLFF.

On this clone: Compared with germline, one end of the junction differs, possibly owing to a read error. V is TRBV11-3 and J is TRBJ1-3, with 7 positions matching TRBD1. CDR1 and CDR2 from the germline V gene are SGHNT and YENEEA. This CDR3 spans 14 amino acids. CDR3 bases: TGTGCCAGCAGTTTAGGGACAGCCGGAAACACCATATATTTT. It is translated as CASSLGTAGNTIYF.

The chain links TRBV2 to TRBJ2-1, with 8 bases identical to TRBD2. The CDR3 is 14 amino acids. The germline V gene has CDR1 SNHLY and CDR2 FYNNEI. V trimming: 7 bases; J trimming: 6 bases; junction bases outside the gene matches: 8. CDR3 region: CASKRTSQSNEQFF. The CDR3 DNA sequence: TGTGCCAGCAAACGGACTAGCCAGTCCAATGAGCAGTTCTTC.

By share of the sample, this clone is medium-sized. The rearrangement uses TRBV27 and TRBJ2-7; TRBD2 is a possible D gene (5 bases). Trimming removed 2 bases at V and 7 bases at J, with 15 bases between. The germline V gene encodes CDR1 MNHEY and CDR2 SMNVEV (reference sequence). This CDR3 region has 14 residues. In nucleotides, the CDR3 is TGTGCCAGCAGTTTAGTACCGAGCGGAAGAGAGCAGTACTTC. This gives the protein CASSLVPSGREQYF.

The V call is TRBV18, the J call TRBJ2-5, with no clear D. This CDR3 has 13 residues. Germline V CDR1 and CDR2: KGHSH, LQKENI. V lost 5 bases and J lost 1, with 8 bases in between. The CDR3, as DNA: TGTGCCAGCTCAGGGCCCTTCCAAGAGACCCAGTACTTC. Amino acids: CASSGPFQETQYF.

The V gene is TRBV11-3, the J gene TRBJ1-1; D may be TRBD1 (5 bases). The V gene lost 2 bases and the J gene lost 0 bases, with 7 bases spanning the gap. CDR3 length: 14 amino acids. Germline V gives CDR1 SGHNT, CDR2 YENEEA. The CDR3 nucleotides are TGTGCCAGCAGCTTACACAGGCTGAACACTGAAGCTTTCTTT. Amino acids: CASSLHRLNTEAFF.

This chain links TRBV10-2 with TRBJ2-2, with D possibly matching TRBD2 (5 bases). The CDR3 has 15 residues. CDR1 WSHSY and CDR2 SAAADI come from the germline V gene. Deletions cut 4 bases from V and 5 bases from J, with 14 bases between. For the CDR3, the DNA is TGCGCCAGCAGTGCTAGCCTAGTAGTAACCGGGGAGCTGTTTTTT. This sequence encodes CASSASLVVTGELFF.

The CDR3 bases are TGTGCCTGGAGCCAGGATAGCACAGATACGCAGTATTTT. The encoded protein is CAWSQDSTDTQYF. The rearrangement links TRBV30 to TRBJ2-3; D not resolved. Germline lookup yields CDR1 GTSNPN and CDR2 SVGIG (reference sequence). V lost 3 bases and J lost 0, with 7 bases in between. This CDR3 is 13 amino acids long.

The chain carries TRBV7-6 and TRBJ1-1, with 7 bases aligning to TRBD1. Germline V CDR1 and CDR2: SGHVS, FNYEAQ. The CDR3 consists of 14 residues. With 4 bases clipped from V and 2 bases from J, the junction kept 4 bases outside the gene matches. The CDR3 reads CASSSRDRNTEAFF. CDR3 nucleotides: TGTGCCAGCAGCTCCCGGGACAGAAACACTGAAGCTTTCTTT.

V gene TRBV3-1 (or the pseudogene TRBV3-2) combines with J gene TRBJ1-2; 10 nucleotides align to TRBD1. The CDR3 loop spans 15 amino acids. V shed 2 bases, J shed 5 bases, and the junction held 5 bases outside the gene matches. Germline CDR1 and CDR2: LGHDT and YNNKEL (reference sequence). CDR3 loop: CASSQSRGQGYGYTF. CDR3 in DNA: TGTGCCAGCAGCCAATCCAGGGGACAGGGGTATGGCTACACCTTC.

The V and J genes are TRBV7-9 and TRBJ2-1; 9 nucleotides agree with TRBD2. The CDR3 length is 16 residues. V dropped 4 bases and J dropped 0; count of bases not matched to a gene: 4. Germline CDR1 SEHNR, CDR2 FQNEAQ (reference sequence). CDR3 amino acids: CASSSGLASSYNEQFF. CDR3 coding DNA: TGTGCCAGCAGCTCCGGACTAGCGAGCTCCTACAATGAGCAGTTCTTC. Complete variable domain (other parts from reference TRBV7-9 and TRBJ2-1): DTGVSQNPRHKITKRGQNVTFRCDPISEHNRLYWYRQTLGQGPEFLTYFQNEAQLEKSRLLSDRFSAERPKGSFSTLEIQRTEQGDSAMYLCASSSGLASSYNEQFFGPGTRLTVL.

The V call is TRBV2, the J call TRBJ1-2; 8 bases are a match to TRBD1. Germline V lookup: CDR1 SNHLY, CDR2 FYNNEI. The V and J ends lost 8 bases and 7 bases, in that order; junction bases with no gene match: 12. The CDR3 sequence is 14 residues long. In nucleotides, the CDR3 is TGTGCCAGCGAAGGGACAGGTCCTCAGAGTGGCTACACCTTC. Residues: CASEGTGPQSGYTF.

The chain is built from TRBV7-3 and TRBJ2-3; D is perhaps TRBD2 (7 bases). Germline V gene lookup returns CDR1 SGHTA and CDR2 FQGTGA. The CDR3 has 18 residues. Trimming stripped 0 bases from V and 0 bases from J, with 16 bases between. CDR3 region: CASSLTYGGGGSTDTQYF. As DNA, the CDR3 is TGTGCCAGCAGCTTAACATATGGGGGCGGGGGCAGCACAGATACGCAGTATTTT. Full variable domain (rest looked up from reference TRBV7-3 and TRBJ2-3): GAGVSQTPSNKVTEKGKYVELRCDPISGHTALYWYRQSLGQGPEFLIYFQGTGAADDSGLPNDRFFAVRPEGSVSTLKIQRTERGDSAVYLCASSLTYGGGGSTDTQYFGPGTRLTVL.

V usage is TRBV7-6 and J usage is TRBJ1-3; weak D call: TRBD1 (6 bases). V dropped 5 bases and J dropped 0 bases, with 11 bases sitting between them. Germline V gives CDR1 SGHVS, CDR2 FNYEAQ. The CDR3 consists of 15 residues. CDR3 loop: CASSAWTASGNTIYF. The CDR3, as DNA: TGTGCCAGCAGCGCTTGGACAGCCTCTGGAAACACCATATATTTT.

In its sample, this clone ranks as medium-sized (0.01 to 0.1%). The CDR3 is CASSYRQGSNQPQHF. In nucleotides, the CDR3 is TGTGCCAGCAGTTATAGACAGGGTAGCAATCAGCCCCAGCATTTT. The chain joins TRBV6-5 to TRBJ1-5, with TRBD1 identical over 7 bases. The CDR3 has 15 residues. The junction had 2 bases not matched to a gene; V was cut back by 3 bases and J by 0 bases. Germline V gene sequence: CDR1 MNHEY, CDR2 SVGAGI.

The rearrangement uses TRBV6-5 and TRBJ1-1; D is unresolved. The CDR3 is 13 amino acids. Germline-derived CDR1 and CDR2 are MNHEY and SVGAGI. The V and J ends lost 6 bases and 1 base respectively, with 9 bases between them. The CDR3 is CASSQTQNTEAFF. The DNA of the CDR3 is TGTGCCAGCAGCCAAACACAGAACACTGAAGCTTTCTTT.

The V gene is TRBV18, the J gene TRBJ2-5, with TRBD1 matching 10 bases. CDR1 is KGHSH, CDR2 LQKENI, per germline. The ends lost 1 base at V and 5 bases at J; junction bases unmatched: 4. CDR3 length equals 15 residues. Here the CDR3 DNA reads TGTGCCAGCTCACCACAGACAGGGGGCAGGGAGACCCAGTACTTC. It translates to CASSPQTGGRETQYF.

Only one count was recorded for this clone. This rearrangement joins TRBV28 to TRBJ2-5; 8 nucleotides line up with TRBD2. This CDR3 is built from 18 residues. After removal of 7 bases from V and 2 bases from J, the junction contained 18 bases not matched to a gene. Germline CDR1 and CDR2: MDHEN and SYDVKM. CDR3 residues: CASTGGRSVVLGQETQYF. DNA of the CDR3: TGTGCCAGCACAGGCGGGAGGTCCGTAGTCCTTGGGCAAGAGACCCAGTACTTC.

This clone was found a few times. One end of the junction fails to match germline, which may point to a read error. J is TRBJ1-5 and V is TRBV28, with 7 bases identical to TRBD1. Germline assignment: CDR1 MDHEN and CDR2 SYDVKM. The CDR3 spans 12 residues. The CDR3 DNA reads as TGTGCCAGCGCGACAGGGAATCGGCCCCAGCATTTT. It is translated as CASATGNRPQHF.

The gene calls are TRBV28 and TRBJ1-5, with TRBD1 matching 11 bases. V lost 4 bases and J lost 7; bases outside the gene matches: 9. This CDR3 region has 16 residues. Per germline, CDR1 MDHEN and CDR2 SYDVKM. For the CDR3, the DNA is TGTGCCAGCAGTTCCTGGACAGGGGGCGCTGGGCAGCCCCAGCATTTT. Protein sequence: CASSSWTGGAGQPQHF.

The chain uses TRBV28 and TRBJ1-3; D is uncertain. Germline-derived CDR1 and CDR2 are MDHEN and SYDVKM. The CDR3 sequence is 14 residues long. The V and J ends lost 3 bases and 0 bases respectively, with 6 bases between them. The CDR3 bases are TGTGCCAGCAGTTTTTTTCGCTCTGGAAACACCATATATTTT. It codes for CASSFFRSGNTIYF.